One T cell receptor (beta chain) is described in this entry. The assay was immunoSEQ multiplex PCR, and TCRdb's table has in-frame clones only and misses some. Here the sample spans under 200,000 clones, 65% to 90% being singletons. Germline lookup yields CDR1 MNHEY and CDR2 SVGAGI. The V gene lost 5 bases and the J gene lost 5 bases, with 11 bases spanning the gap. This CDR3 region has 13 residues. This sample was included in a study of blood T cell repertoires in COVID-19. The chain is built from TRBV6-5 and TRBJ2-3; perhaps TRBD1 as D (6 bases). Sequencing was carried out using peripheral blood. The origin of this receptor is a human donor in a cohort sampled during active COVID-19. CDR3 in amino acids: CASSTSQGDTQYF. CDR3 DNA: TGTGCCAGCAGTACATCACAGGGAGATACGCAGTATTTT.